This T cell receptor beta chain is from a study of shared clonotypes between healthy human individuals. Genomic DNA belonging to each subset was distributed in equal measure over several immunoSEQ plates. Here immunoSEQ multiplex PCR was the method, and the copy in TCRdb shows in-frame clones only, minus some. The sample has around 480,000 clones; over 75% are singletons. Looked up from germline, CDR1 is MNHNS and CDR2 is SASEGT. This CDR3 is 14 amino acids long. The V and J ends lost 6 bases and 4 bases, in that order; junction bases with no gene match: 4. A word on this clone: Its antigen remains unidentified.

Points from the study as a whole: Only a few donors were included, so the genetic and exposure-history diversity represented was limited. The authors expected sequencing depth to affect clonotype sharing among donors.

The V gene is TRBV6-1, the J gene TRBJ1-3; TRBD1 agrees at 9 bases. Sequencing was done on a sample of PBMCs. The TCR comes from a woman aged 40 to 50 in good health. Some clones in this sample may be carry-over from other donors' samples. CDR3 DNA: TGTGCCAGCAGGGGGACAGGGTCCGGAAACACCATATATTTT. Amino acids: CASRGTGSGNTIYF.